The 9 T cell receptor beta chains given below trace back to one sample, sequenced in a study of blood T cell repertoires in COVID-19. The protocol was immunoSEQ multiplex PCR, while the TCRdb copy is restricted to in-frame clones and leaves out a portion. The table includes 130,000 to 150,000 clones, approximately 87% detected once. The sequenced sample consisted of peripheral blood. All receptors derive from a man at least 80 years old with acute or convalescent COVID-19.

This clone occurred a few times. DNA of the CDR3: TGCGCCAGCAGCTTGGGGAGCGGGGGGCCGAAGGAGGGGCAGTACTTC. Translating gives CASSLGSGGPKEGQYF. J is TRBJ2-7 and V is TRBV5-1; 9 bases are shared with TRBD2. CDR1 and CDR2 from the germline V gene are SGHRS and YFSETQ. The CDR3 is 16 amino acids. V trimming: 0 bases; J trimming: 9 bases; junction bases outside the gene matches: 13.

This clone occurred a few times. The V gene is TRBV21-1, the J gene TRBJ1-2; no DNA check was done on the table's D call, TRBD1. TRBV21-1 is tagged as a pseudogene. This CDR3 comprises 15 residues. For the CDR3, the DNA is TGTGCCAGCAGCAAAAATGGGCAGGGCCACTATGGCTACACCTTC. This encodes CASSKNGQGHYGYTF.

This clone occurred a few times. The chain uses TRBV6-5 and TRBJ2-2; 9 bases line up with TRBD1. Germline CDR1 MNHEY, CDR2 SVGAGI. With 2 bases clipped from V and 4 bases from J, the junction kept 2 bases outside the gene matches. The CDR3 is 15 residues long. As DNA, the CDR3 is TGTGCCAGCAGTTACGGGACAGGGAGCACCGGGGAGCTGTTTTTT. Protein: CASSYGTGSTGELFF.

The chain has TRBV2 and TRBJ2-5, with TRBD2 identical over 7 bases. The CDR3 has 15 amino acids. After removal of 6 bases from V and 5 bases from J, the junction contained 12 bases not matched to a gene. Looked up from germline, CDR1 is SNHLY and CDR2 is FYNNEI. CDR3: CASSRSGLGGETQYF. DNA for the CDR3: TGTGCCAGCAGCCGAAGCGGGCTGGGGGGGGAGACCCAGTACTTC. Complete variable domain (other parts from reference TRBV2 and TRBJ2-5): EPEVTQTPSHQVTQMGQEVILRCVPISNHLYFYWYRQILGQKVEFLVSFYNNEISEKSEIFDDQFSVERPDGSNFTLKIRSTKLEDSAMYFCASSRSGLGGETQYFGPGTRLLVL.

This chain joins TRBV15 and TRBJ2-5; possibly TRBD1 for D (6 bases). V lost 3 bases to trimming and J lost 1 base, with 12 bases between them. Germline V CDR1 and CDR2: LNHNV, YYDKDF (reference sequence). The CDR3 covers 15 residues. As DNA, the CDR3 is TGTGCCACCAGCAGGGACCAGGGGCCCCAAGAGACCCAGTACTTC. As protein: CATSRDQGPQETQYF.

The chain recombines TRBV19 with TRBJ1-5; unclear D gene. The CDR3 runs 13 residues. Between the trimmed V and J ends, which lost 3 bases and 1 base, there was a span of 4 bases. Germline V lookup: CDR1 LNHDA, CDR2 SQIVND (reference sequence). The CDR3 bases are TGTGCCAGTAGTATCTCCAGCAATCAGCCCCAGCATTTT. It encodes CASSISSNQPQHF.

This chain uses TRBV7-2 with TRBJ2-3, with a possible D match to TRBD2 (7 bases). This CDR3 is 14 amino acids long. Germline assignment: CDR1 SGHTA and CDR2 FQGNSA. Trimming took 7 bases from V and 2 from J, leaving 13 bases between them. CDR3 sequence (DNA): TGTGCCAGCACCCTCGGGGGGCCCACAGATACGCAGTATTTT. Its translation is CASTLGGPTDTQYF.

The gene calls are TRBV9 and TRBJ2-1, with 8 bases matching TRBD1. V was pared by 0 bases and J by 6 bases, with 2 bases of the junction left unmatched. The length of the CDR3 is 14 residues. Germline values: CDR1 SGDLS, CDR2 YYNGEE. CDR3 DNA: TGTGCCAGCAGCGTAGGGACAGGGATCAATGAGCAGTTCTTC. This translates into CASSVGTGINEQFF.

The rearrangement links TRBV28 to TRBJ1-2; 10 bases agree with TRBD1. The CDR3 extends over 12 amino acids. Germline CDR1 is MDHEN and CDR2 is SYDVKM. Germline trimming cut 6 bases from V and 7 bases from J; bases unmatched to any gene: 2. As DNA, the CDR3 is TGTGCCAGCAGCTGGACAGGGGGTGGCTACACCTTC. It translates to CASSWTGGGYTF.